This T cell receptor beta chain was recovered during a study of shared clonotypes between healthy human individuals. The V and J ends lost 4 bases and 4 bases, in that order; junction bases with no gene match: 3. This CDR3 region has 15 residues. Germline CDR1 is LNHDA and CDR2 is SQIVND (reference sequence). Method: immunoSEQ multiplex PCR; TCRdb's copy keeps in-frame clones and lacks some. Here the sample spans fewer than 650,000 clones, roughly four fifths being singletons. Sequencing was performed on PBMCs. The chain combines TRBV19 with TRBJ2-1; 11 bases fit TRBD2. This receptor was identified in a woman in her thirties or forties in good health. Some clones in this sample may be carry-over from other donors' samples. The CDR3 loop is CASSTTSGGYNEQFF. The CDR3 bases are TGTGCCAGTAGTACAACTAGCGGGGGTTACAATGAGCAGTTCTTC.